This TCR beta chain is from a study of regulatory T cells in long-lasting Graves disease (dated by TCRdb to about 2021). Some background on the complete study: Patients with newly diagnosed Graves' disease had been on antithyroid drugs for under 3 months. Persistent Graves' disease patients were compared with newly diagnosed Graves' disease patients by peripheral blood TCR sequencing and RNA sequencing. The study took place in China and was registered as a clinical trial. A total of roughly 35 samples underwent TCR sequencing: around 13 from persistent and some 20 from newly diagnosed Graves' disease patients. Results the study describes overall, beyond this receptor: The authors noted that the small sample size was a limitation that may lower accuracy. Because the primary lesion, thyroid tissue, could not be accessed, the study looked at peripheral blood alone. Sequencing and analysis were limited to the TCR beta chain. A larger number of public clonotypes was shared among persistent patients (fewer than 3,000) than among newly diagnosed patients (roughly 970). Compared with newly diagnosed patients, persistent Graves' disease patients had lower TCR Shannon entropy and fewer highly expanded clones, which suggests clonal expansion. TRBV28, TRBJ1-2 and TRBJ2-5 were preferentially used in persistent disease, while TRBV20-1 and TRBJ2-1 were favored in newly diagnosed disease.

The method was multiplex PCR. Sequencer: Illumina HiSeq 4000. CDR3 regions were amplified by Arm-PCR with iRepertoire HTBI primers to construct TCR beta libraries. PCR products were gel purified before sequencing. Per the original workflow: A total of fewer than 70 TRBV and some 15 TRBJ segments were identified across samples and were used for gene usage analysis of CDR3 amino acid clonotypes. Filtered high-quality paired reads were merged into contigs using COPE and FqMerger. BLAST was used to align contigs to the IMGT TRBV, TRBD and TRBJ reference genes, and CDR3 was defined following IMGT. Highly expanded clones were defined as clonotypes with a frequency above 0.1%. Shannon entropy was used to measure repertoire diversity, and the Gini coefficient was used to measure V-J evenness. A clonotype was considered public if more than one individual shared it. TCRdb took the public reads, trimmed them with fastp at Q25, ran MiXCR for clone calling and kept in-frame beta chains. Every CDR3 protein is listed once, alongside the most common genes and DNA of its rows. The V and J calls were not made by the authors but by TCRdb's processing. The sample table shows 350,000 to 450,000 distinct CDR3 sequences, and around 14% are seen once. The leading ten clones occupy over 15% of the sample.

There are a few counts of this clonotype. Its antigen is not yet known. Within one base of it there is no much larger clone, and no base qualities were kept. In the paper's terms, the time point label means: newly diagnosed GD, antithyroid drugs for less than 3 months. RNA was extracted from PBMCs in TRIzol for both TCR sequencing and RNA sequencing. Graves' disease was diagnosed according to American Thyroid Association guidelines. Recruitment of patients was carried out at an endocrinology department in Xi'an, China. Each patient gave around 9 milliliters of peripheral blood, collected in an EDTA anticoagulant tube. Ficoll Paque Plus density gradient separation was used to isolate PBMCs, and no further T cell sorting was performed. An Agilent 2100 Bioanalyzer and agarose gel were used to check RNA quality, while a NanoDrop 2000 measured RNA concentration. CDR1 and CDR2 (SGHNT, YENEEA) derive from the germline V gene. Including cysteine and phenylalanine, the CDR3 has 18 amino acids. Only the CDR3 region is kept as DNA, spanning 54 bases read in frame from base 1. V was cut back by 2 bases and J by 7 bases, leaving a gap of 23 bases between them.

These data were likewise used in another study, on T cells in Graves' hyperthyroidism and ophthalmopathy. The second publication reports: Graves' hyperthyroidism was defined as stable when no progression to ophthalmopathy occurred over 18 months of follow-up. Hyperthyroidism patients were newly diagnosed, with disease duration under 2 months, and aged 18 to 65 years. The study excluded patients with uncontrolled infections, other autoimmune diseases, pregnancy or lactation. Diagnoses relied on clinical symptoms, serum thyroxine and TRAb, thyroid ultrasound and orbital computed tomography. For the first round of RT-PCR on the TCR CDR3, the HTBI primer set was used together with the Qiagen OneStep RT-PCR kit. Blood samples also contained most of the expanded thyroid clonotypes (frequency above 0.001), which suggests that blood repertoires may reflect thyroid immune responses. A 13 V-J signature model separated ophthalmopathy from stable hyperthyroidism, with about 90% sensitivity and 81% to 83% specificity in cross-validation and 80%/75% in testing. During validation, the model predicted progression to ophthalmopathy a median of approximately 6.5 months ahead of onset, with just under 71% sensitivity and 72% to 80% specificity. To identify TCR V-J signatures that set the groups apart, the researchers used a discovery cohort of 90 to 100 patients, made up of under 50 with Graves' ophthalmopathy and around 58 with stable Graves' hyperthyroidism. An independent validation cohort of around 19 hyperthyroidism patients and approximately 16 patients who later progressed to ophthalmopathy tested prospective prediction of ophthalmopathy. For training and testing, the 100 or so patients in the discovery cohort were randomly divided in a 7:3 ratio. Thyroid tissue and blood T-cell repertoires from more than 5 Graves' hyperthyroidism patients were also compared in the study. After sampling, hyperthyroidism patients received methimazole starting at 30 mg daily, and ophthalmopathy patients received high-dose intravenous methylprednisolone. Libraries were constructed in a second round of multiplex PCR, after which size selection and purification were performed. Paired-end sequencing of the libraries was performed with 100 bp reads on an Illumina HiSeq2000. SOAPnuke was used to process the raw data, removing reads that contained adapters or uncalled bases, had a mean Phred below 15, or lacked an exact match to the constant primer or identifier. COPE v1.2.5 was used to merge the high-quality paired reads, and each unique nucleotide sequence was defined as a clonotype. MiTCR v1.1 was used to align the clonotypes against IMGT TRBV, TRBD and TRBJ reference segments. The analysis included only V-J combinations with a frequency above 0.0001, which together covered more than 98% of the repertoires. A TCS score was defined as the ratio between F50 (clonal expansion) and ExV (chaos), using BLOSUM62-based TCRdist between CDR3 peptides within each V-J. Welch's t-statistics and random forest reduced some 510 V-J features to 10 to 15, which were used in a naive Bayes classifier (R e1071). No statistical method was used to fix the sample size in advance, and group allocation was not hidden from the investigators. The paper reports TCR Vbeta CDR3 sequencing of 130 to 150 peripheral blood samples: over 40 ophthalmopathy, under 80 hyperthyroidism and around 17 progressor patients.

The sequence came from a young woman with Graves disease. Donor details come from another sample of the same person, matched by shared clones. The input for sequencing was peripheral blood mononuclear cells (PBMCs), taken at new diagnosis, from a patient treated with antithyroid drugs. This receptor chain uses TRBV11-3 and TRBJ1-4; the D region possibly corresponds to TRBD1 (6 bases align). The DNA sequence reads TGTGCCAGCAGCTTATCCGCCACCTCAGGGGAGTTAGTTGAAAAACTGTTTTTT. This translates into CASSLSATSGELVEKLFF.